The 12 T cell receptor beta chains below all came from one sample that was sequenced in a study of CD8 T cells in ankylosing spondylitis. TCRdb fed the 5' RACE reads into MiXCR, producing one record per CDR3 protein. The table has about 64,000 distinct CDR3 sequences, roughly 6.2% seen once. Sequencing input: synovial fluid, either unsorted or a sorted T cell fraction (not recorded which). The origin of the receptors is a male donor with ankylosing spondylitis.

This clonotype was recorded many times. Likely a read error: the CDR3 ends without its conserved phenylalanine or tryptophan. The chain links TRBV5-1 to TRBJ1-1; TRBD1 might be the D (6 bases). Germline CDR1 reads SGHRS; CDR2 reads YFSETQ. V was trimmed by 4 bases and J by 5 bases, leaving 15 bases between them. This CDR3 has 14 residues. The CDR3 region has the DNA TGCGCCAGCAGCATAGGGCAGGGGATGACTGAAGCTTTCTCT. This gives the protein CASSIGQGMTEAFS.

V usage is TRBV13 and J usage is TRBJ2-7, with a possible D match to TRBD2 (5 bases). The CDR3 has 13 residues. Per the germline V gene, CDR1 is PRHDT and CDR2 is FYEKMQ (reference sequence). Trimming stripped 5 bases from V and 3 bases from J, with 11 bases between. This chain's CDR3 is CASSPGLGYEQYF. DNA of the CDR3: TGTGCCAGCAGCCCGGGGTTAGGCTACGAGCAGTACTTC.

The J gene is TRBJ2-3, the V gene TRBV11-2; TRBD2 might be the D (6 bases). Deletions cut 3 bases from V and 2 bases from J, with 15 bases between. Germline V gene lookup returns CDR1 SGHAT and CDR2 FQNNGV. The CDR3 spans 16 residues. The CDR3 bases are TGTGCCAGCAGCTTTAGGGGTAGCGGAATCACAGATACGCAGTATTTT. Translating it yields CASSFRGSGITDTQYF.

Many counts were recorded for this clonotype. The rearrangement uses TRBV7-9 and TRBJ2-7; D gene ambiguous. The germline V and J ends were trimmed by 5 bases and 6 bases, with 11 bases remaining between them. This CDR3 contains 12 residues. From germline, CDR1 is SEHNR and CDR2 FQNEAQ (reference sequence). CDR3 region: CASSLIPGEQYF. CDR3 bases: TGTGCCAGCAGCCTCATCCCAGGCGAGCAGTACTTC.

At least ten counts were recorded for this clonotype. In DNA, the CDR3 is TGTGCCAGCAGCCGGGCGTTGGGGCGCGAAGAAAAACTGTTTTTT. Translated: CASSRALGREEKLFF. This chain links TRBV7-2 with TRBJ1-4; D perhaps matches TRBD1 (5 bases). Trimming removed 5 bases from V and 8 bases from J, with 18 bases in between. The CDR3 is 15 residues long. Germline V lookup: CDR1 SGHTA, CDR2 FQGNSA.

The table lists this clonotype with many counts. V gene TRBV28 combines with J gene TRBJ2-5; D ambiguous. CDR1 is MDHEN, CDR2 SYDVKM, per germline. Trimming removed 4 bases at V and 3 bases at J, with 15 bases between. This CDR3 has 15 amino acids. The CDR3 here is CASSSPKEAKETQYF. DNA of the CDR3: TGTGCCAGCAGTTCCCCAAAAGAAGCAAAAGAGACCCAGTACTTC.

This clonotype was seen at least ten times. The chain uses TRBV7-2 and TRBJ2-5; TRBD1 agrees at 8 bases. V lost 6 bases to trimming and J lost 5 bases; unmatched junction nucleotides: 8. The germline V gene has CDR1 SGHTA and CDR2 FQGNSA. The CDR3 covers 14 residues. Written as DNA, the CDR3 is TGTGCCAGCAGTAACTCCAGGGGGCCTGAGACCCAGTACTTC. It specifies CASSNSRGPETQYF.

This clonotype has a count of ten or more. The rearrangement links TRBV5-1 to TRBJ2-3; 14 bases fit TRBD2. CDR3 length equals 18 residues. The V and J ends lost 0 bases and 2 bases, in that order; junction bases with no gene match: 5. Germline CDR1 reads SGHRS; CDR2 reads YFSETQ. The CDR3: CASSLGLAGGPNTDTQYF. CDR3 nucleotides: TGCGCCAGCAGCTTGGGACTAGCGGGAGGGCCTAACACAGATACGCAGTATTTT.

This clonotype has at least ten counts. This chain connects TRBV6-5 to TRBJ2-7; 16 nucleotides align to TRBD2. The CDR3 is made up of 19 amino acids. The germline V gene encodes CDR1 MNHEY and CDR2 SVGAGI. V shed 2 bases and J 4 bases; nucleotides not matched to a gene: 11. The CDR3 loop is CASSYIKGLAGGPWYEQYF. The CDR3 DNA reads as TGTGCCAGCAGTTACATCAAGGGACTAGCGGGAGGGCCTTGGTACGAGCAGTACTTC.

The chain recombines TRBV6-1 with TRBJ2-1, with D possibly matching TRBD2 (6 bases). The V gene's germline CDR1 is MNHNS and CDR2 SASEGT. There are 13 residues in the CDR3. V lost 5 bases to trimming and J lost 8 bases, with 13 bases between them. CDR3 nucleotide sequence: TGTGCCAGCAGTAAGGACTACCAGGATGAGCAGTTCTTC. It specifies CASSKDYQDEQFF.

This clonotype was recorded many times. The CDR3 sequence is CASHGTTGSYEQYF. CDR3 in DNA: TGTGCCAGCCACGGGACAACCGGCTCCTACGAGCAGTACTTC. The J gene is TRBJ2-7, the V gene TRBV18; D possibly corresponds to TRBD1 (6 bases). Germline V gene lookup returns CDR1 KGHSH and CDR2 LQKENI. The V gene lost 8 bases and the J gene lost 0 bases, with 14 bases spanning the gap. The CDR3 sequence is 14 residues long.

The chain joins TRBV6-1 to TRBJ2-1, with 10 nucleotides matching TRBD1. The junction had 8 bases not matched to a gene; V was cut back by 6 bases and J by 9 bases. The CDR3 has 14 residues. Germline assignment: CDR1 MNHNS and CDR2 SASEGT. The chain's CDR3 is CASRIWTGGTEQFF. The CDR3 nucleotides are TGTGCCAGCAGGATATGGACAGGGGGTACTGAGCAGTTCTTC.